The present TCR beta chain was sequenced within a study of CD8+CD57+ T cells in acquired aplastic anemia. For the study at large: Mean DNA quantity obtained from sorted CD4+ and CD8+ cells was 3 to 3.5 ug. Average CD4+ read depth in healthy donors was 10 million to 12 million reads.

Genomic DNA was employed as the template in profiling TCR beta VDJ and CDR3. MiXCR, run by TCRdb on the reads, gives a single entry per CDR3 protein. This table has roughly 420,000 distinct CDR3 sequences, just under 70% appearing once. Study-level points and caveats: Patients shared 25 to 35 CD8+ CDR3 sequences with controls. Controls and patients did not differ significantly in CD8+ Simpson's diversity.

Turning to this clonotype: Its antigen is currently unknown.

The germline V gene has CDR1 SNHLY and CDR2 FYNNEI. The CDR3 extends over 15 amino acids. V was shortened by 3 bases and J by 13 bases, with 24 bases between the two germline ends. Sequenced input: sorted CD4+, CD8+, or CD8+CD57+ T cells (not recorded which) from PBMCs. The clonotype originates from a human donor in good health, serving as a control. The chain carries TRBV2 and TRBJ1-2; weak D call: TRBD1 (6 bases). In DNA, the CDR3 is TGTGCCAGCAGTGATTTCCCAGAGGGGGAGTACTACACCACCTTC. Amino acids: CASSDFPEGEYYTTF.